This T cell receptor (beta chain) was identified during a study of blood T cells in healthy people across ages. The study, taken as a whole, reports: As age increased, TCR beta diversity per million T cells fell in a roughly linear fashion.

Every sample had a minimum of 6.5 million PBMCs isolated. Germline CDR1 reads SNHLY; CDR2 reads FYNNEI. The length of the CDR3 is 12 residues. Trimming removed 5 bases at V and 4 bases at J, with 8 bases between. The authors ran a second PCR of about 6 to 11 cycles using a sample-barcoded 5' primer and a J-beta primer mix. TCRdb re-derived calls from the 5' RACE reads in MiXCR, one entry per CDR3 protein. The table shows fewer than 2,000,000 distinct CDR3 sequences, with around 42% occurring only once. This clonotype was seen only a few times. The antigen is not known. The sequence was obtained from a human donor in good health. This rearrangement joins TRBV2 to TRBJ1-2, with D uncertain. Sequenced sample: blood. The CDR3 DNA reads TGTGCCAGCAGTCCCACTCTCTATGGCTACACCTTC. Its translation is CASSPTLYGYTF. Full variable domain (rest looked up from reference TRBV2 and TRBJ1-2): EPEVTQTPSHQVTQMGQEVILRCVPISNHLYFYWYRQILGQKVEFLVSFYNNEISEKSEIFDDQFSVERPDGSNFTLKIRSTKLEDSAMYFCASSPTLYGYTFGSGTRLTVV.